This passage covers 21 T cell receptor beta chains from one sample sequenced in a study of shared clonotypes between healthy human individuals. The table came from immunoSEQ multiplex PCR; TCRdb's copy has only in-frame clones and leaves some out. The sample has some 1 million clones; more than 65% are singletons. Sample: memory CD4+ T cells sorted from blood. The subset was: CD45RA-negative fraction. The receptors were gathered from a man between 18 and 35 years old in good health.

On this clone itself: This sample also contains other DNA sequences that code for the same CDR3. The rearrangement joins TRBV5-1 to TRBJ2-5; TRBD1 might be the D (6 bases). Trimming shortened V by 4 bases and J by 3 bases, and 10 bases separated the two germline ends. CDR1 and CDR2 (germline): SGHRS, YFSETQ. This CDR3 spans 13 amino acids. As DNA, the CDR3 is TGCGCCAGCAGCCCAGGACAGAAAGAGACCCAGTACTTC. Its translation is CASSPGQKETQYF.

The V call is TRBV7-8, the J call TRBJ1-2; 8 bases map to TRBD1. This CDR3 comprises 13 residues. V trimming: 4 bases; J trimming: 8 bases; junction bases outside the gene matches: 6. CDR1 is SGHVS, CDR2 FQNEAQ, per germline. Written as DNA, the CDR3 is TGTGCCAGCAGCTATGCAGGGGGCAACGGCTACACCTTC. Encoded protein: CASSYAGGNGYTF. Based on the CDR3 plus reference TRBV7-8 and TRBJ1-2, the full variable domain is GAGVSQSPRYKVAKRGQDVALRCDPISGHVSLFWYQQALGQGPEFLTYFQNEAQLDKSGLPSDRFFAERPEGSVSTLKIQRTQQEDSAVYLCASSYAGGNGYTFGSGTRLTVV.

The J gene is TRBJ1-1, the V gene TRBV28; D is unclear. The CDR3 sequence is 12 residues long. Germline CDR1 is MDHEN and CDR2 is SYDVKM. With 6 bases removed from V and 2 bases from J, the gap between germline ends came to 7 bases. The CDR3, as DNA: TGTGCCAGCAGCTCACCCAACACTGAAGCTTTCTTT. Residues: CASSSPNTEAFF.

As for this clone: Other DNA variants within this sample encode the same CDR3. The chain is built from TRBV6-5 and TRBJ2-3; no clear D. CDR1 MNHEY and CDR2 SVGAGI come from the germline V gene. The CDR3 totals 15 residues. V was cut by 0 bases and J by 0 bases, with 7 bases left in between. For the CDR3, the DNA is TGTGCCAGCAGTTACTCCCCGGTTAGCACAGATACGCAGTATTTT. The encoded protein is CASSYSPVSTDTQYF.

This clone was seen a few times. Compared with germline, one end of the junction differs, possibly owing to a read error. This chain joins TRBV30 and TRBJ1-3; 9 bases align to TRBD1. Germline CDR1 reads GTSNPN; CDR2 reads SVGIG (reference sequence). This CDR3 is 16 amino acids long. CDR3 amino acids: CAWTERDRVSGNTIYF. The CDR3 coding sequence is TGTGCCTGGACCGAAAGGGACAGGGTATCTGGGAACACCATATATTTT.

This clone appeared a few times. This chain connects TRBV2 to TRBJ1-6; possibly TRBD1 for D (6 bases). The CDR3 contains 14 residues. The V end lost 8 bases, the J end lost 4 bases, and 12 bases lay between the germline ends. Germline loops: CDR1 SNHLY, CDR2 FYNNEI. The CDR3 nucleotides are TGTGCCAGCCTAGGACAGACGTATAATTCACCCCTCCACTTT. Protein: CASLGQTYNSPLHF.

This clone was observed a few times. The CDR3 region is CASSRGNQPQHF. The DNA of the CDR3 is TGTGCCAGCTCGCGGGGCAATCAGCCCCAGCATTTT. This chain links TRBV28 with TRBJ1-5; D is undetermined. V was clipped by 8 bases and J by 2 bases, with 7 bases between them. Germline CDR1 MDHEN, CDR2 SYDVKM. The CDR3 is 12 residues long. The whole variable domain, remainder taken from reference TRBV28 and TRBJ1-5, is DVKVTQSSRYLVKRTGEKVFLECVQDMDHENMFWYRQDPGLGLRLIYFSYDVKMKEKGDIPEGYSVSREKKERFSLILESASTNQTSMYLCASSRGNQPQHFGDGTRLSIL.

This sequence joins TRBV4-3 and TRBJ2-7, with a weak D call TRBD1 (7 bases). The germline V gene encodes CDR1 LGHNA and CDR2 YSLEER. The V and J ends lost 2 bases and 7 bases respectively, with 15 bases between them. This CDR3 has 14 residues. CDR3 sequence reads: CASSQSTGRYEQYF. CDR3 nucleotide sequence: TGCGCCAGCAGCCAATCGACAGGGAGGTATGAGCAGTACTTC.

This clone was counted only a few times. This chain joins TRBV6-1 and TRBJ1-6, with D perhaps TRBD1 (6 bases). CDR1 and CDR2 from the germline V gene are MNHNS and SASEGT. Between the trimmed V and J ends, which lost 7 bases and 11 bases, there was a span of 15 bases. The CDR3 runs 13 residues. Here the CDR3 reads CASTQTQGPPLHF. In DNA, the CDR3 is TGTGCCAGCACCCAAACTCAGGGGCCACCCCTCCACTTT.

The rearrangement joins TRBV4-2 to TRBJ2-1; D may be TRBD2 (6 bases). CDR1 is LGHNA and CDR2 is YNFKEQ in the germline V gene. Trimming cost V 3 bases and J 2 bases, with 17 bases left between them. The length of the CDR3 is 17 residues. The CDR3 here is CASSHGGVSGPYNEQFF. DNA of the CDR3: TGTGCCAGCAGCCATGGCGGGGTATCTGGGCCCTACAATGAGCAGTTCTTC.

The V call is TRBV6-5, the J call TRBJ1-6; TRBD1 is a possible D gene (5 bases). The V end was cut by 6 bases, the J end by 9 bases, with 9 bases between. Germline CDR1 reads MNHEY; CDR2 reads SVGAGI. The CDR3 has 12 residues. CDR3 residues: CASRGTGSPLHF. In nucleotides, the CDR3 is TGTGCCAGCAGGGGGACTGGTTCACCCCTCCACTTT.

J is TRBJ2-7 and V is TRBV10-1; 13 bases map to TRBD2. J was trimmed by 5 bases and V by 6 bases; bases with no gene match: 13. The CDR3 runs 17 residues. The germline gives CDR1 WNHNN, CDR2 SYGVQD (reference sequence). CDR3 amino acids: CASSPRLGLAGDNEQYF. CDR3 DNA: TGCGCCAGCAGCCCCCGACTTGGACTAGCGGGAGACAACGAGCAGTACTTC.

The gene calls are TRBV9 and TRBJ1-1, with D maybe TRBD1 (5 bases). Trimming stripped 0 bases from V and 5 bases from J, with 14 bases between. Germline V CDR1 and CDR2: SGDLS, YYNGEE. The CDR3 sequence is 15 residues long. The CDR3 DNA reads TGTGCCAGCAGCGTAGATCTAGGGAAGGGGACTGAAGCTTTCTTT. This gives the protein CASSVDLGKGTEAFF.

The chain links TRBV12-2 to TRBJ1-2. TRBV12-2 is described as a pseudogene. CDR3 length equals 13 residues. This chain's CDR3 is CASRPGANYGYTF. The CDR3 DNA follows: TGTGCAAGTCGCCCCGGGGCTAACTATGGCTACACCTTC.

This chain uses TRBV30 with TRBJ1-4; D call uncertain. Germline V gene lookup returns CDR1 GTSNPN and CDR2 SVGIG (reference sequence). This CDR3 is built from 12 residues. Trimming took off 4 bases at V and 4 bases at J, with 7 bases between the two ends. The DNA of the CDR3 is TGTGCCTGGAATCGCGTTAATGAAAAACTGTTTTTT. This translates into CAWNRVNEKLFF.

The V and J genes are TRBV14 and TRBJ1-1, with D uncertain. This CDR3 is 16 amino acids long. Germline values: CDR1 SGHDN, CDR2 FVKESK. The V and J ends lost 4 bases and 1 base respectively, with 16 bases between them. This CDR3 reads CASSRQSVGWNTEAFF. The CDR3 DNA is TGTGCCAGCAGCCGACAAAGCGTAGGGTGGAACACTGAAGCTTTCTTT. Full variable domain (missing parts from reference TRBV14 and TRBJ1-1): EAGVTQFPSHSVIEKGQTVTLRCDPISGHDNLYWYRRVMGKEIKFLLHFVKESKQDESGMPNNRFLAERTGGTYSTLKVQPAELEDSGVYFCASSRQSVGWNTEAFFGQGTRLTVV.

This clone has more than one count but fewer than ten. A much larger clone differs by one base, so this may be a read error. The CDR3 protein is CASSTYTDTQYF. CDR3 coding DNA: TGTGCCAGCAGCACTTACACAGATACGCAGTATTTT. This rearrangement joins TRBV7-2 to TRBJ2-3; the D is unclear. The CDR3 contains 12 residues. Germline assignment: CDR1 SGHTA and CDR2 FQGNSA. V lost 5 bases and J 2 bases, leaving 5 bases between the germline ends.

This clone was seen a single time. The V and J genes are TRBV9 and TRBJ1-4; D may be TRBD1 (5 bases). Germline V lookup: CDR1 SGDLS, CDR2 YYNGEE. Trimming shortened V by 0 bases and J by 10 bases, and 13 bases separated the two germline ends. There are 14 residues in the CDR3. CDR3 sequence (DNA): TGTGCCAGCAGCGTAGATGACGGGACCGGAAAACTGTTTTTT. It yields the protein CASSVDDGTGKLFF.

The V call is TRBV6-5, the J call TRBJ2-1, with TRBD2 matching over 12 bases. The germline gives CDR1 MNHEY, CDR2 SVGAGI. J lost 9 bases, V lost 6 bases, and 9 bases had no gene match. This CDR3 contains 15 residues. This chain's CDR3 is CASSRLAGVLGEQFF. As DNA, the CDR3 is TGTGCCAGCAGCCGACTAGCGGGAGTATTGGGTGAGCAGTTCTTC.

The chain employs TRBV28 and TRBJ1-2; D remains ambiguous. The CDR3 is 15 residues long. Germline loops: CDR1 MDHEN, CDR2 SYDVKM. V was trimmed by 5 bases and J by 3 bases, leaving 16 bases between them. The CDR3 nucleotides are TGTGCCAGCAGTCTGGACGGGGTTGGTGACTATGGCTACACCTTC. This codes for CASSLDGVGDYGYTF.

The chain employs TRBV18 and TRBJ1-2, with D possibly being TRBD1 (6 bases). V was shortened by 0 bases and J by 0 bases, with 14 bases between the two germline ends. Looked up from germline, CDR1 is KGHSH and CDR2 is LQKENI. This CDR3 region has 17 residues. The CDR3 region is CASSPPSGQRSNYGYTF. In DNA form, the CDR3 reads TGTGCCAGCTCACCACCCAGTGGACAGCGATCTAACTATGGCTACACCTTC.